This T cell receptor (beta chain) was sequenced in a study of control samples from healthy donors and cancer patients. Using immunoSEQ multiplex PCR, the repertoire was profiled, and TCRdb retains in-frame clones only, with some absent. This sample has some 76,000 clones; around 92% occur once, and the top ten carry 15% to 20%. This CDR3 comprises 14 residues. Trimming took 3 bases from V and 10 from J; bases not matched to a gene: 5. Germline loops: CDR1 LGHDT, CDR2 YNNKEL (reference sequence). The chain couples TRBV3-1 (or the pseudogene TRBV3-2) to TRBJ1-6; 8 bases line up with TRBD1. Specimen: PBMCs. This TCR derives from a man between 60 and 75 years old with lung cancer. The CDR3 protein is CASSQRGQASPLHF. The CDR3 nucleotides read TGTGCCAGCAGCCAGAGGGGACAGGCCTCACCCCTCCACTTT.